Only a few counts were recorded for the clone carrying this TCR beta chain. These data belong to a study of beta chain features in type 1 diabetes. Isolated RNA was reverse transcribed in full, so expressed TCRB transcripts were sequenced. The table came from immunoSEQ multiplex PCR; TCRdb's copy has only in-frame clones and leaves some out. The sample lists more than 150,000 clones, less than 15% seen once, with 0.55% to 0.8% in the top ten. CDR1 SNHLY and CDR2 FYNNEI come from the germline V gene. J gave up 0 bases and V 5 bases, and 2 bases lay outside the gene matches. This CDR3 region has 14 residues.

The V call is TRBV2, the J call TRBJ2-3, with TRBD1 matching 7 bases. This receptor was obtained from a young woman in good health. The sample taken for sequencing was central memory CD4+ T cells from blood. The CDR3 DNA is TGTGCCAGCAGTTGGGACAGAAGCACAGATACGCAGTATTTT. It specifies CASSWDRSTDTQYF.